The sample holds a few counts of the clone carrying this TCR beta chain. This specimen comes from a study of blood T cells in healthy people across ages. The second PCR ran about 7 to 12 cycles with a sample-barcoded 5' primer and J-beta primers. From the 5' RACE reads, TCRdb called clonotypes with MiXCR, one entry per CDR3 protein. Here the sample spans 1.5 million to 2 million distinct CDR3 sequences, approximately 50% being singletons. Germline loops: CDR1 MNHEY, CDR2 SMNVEV (reference sequence). The V gene end was trimmed by 4 bases and the J gene end by 6 bases; junction bases not matched to a gene: 3. This CDR3 is 14 amino acids long.

The sample was blood. The V and J genes are TRBV27 and TRBJ2-3; 11 bases align to TRBD2. The origin of this receptor is a woman aged 40-49 years in good health. CDR3 nucleotide sequence: TGTGCCAGCAGTTCCGCTAGCGGGGGGGATACGCAGTATTTT. Its protein is CASSSASGGDTQYF.